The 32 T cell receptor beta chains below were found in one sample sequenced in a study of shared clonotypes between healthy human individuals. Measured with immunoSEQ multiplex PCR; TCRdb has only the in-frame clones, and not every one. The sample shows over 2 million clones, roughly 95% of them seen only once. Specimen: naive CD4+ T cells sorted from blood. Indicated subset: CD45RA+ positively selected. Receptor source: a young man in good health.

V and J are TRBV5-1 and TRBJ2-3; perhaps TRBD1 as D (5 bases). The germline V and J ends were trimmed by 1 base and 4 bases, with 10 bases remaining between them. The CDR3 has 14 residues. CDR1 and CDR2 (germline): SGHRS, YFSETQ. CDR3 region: CASSLSTEADTQYF. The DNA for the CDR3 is TGCGCCAGCAGCTTGTCGACAGAGGCAGATACGCAGTATTTT. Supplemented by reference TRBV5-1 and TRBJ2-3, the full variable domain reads KAGVTQTPRYLIKTRGQQVTLSCSPISGHRSVSWYQQTPGQGLQFLFEYFSETQRNKGNFPGRFSGRQFSNSRSEMNVSTLELGDSALYLCASSLSTEADTQYFGPGTRLTVL.

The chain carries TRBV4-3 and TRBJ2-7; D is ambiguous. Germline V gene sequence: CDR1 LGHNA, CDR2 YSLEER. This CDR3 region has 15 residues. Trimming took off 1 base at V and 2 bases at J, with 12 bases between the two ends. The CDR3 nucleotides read TGCGCCAGCAGCCAAGGGGTTGGCCTTACCTACGAGCAGTACTTC. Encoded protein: CASSQGVGLTYEQYF.

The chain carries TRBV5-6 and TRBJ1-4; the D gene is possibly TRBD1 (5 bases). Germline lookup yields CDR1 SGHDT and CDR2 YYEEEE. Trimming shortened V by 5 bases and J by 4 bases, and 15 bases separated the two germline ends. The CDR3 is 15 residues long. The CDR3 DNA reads TGTGCCAGCAGTTCCGGGACGGACTATAATGAAAAACTGTTTTTT. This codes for CASSSGTDYNEKLFF.

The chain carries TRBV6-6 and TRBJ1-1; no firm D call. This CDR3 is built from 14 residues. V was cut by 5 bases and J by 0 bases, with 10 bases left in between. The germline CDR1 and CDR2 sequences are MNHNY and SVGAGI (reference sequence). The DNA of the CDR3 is TGTGCCAGCAGTCCCCCCGGGGTGAACACTGAAGCTTTCTTT. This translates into CASSPPGVNTEAFF.

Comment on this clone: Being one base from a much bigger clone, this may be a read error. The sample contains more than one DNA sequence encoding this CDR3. This CDR3 reads CASSLYYEQYF. The CDR3 nucleotides are TGTGCCAGCAGCTTATACTACGAGCAGTACTTC. V is TRBV7-8 and J is TRBJ2-7, with no clear D. Germline values: CDR1 SGHVS, CDR2 FQNEAQ. The CDR3 contains 11 residues. V lost 2 bases and J lost 3, with 2 bases in between.

CDR3 in DNA: TGTGCCATCAGTGAGCACTCCGGGACAGGGGGTAGGCGGGGAGAGACCCAGTACTTC. It specifies CAISEHSGTGGRRGETQYF. This chain links TRBV10-3 with TRBJ2-5, with 11 bases fitting TRBD1. This CDR3 contains 19 residues. Trimming took 2 bases from V and 4 from J; bases not matched to a gene: 15. Germline V gene sequence: CDR1 ENHRY, CDR2 SYGVKD.

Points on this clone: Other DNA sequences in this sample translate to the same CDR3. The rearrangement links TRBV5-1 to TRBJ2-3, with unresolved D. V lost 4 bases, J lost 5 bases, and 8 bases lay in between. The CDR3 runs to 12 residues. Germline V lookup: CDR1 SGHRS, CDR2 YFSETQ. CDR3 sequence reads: CASSPVGDTQYF. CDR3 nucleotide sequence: TGCGCCAGCAGCCCGGTGGGAGATACGCAGTATTTT.

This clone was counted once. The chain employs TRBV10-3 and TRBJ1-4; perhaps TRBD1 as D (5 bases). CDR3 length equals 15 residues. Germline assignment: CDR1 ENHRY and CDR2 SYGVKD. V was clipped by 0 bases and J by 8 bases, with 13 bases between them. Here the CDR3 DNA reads TGTGCCATCAGTGAGTCTCAGGGCCCCACCGAAAAACTGTTTTTT. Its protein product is CAISESQGPTEKLFF.

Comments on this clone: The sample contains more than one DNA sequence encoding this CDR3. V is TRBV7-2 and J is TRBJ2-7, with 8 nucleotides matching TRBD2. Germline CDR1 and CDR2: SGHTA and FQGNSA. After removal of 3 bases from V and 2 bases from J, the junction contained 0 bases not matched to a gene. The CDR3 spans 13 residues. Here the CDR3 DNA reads TGTGCCAGCAGCTTGCGGGGGGCCTACGAGCAGTACTTC. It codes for CASSLRGAYEQYF.

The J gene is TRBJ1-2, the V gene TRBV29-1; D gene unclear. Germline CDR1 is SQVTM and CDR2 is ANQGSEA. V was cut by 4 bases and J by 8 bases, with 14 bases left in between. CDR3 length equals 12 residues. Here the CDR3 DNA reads TGCAGCGTTGGAGGACCGTTGGGCGGCTACACCTTC. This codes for CSVGGPLGGYTF. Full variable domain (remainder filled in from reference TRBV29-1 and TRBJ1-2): SAVISQKPSRDICQRGTSLTIQCQVDSQVTMMFWYRQQPGQSLTLIATANQGSEATYESGFVIDKFPISRPNLTFSTLTVSNMSPEDSSIYLCSVGGPLGGYTFGSGTRLTVV.

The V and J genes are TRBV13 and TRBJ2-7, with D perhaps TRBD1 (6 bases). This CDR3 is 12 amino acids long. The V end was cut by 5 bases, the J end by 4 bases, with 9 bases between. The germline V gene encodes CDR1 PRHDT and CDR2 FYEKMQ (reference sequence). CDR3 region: CASSHGQYEQYF. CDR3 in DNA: TGTGCCAGCAGCCACGGACAGTACGAGCAGTACTTC.

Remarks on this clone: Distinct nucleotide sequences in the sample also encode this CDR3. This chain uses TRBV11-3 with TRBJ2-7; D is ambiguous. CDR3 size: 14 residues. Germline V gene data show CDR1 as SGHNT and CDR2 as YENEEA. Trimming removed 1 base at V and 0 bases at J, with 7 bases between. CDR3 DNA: TGTGCCAGCAGCTTAGGAGGCAGCTCCTACGAGCAGTACTTC. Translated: CASSLGGSSYEQYF.

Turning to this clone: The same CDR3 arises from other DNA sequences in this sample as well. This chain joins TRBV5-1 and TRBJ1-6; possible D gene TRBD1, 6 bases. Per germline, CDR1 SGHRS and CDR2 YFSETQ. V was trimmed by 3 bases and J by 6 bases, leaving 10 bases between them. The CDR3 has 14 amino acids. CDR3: CASSSGQLNSPLHF. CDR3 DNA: TGCGCCAGCAGCTCGGGACAACTTAATTCACCCCTCCACTTT.

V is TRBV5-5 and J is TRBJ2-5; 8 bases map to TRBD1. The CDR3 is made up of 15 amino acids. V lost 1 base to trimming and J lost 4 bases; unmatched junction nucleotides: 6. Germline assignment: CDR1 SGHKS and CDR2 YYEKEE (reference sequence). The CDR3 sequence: CASSLTGGIGETQYF. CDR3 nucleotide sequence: TGTGCCAGCAGCTTGACAGGGGGGATAGGAGAGACCCAGTACTTC. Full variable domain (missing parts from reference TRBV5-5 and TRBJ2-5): DAGVTQSPTHLIKTRGQQVTLRCSPISGHKSVSWYQQVLGQGPQFIFQYYEKEERGRGNFPDRFSARQFPNYSSELNVNALLLGDSALYLCASSLTGGIGETQYFGPGTRLLVL.

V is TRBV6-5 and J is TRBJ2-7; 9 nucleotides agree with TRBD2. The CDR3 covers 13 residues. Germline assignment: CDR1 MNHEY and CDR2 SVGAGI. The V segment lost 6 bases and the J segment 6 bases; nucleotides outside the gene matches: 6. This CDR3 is CASSSTSGFEQYF. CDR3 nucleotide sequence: TGTGCCAGCAGCTCGACTAGCGGTTTCGAGCAGTACTTC.

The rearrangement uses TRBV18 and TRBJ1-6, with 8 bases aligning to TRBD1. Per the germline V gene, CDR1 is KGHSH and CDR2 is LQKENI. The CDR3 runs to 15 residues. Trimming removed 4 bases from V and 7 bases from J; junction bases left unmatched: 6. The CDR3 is CASSLEDRANSPLHF. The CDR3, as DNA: TGTGCCAGCTCACTTGAGGACAGGGCGAATTCACCCCTCCACTTT.

The CDR3 bases are TGTGCCAGCGGGACAGGGTCAAAAGAGACCCAGTACTTC. This gives the protein CASGTGSKETQYF. The chain has TRBV2 and TRBJ2-5, with TRBD1 matching 9 bases. The germline gives CDR1 SNHLY, CDR2 FYNNEI. Trimming at V came to 8 bases and at J to 3 bases, leaving 4 bases not matched to a gene. There are 13 residues in the CDR3.

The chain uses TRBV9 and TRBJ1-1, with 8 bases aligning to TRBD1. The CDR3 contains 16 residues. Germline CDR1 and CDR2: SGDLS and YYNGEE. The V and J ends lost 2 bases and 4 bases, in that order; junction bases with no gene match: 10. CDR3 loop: CASSVASGGWGTEAFF. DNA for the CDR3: TGTGCCAGCAGCGTCGCCTCAGGGGGCTGGGGCACTGAAGCTTTCTTT.

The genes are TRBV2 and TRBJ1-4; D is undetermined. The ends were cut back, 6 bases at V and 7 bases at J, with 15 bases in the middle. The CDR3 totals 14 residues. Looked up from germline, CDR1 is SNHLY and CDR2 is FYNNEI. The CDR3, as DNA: TGTGCCAGCAGCGCCGAAGCGCGCAGTGAAAAACTGTTTTTT. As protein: CASSAEARSEKLFF.

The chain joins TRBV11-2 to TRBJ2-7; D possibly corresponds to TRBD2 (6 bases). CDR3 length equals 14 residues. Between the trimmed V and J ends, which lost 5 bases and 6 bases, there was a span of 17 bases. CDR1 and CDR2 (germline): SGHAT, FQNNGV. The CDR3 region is CASSRGFTDFEQYF. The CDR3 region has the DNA TGTGCCAGCAGCCGGGGGTTTACGGACTTCGAGCAGTACTTC. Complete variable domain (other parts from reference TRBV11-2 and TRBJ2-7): EAGVAQSPRYKIIEKRQSVAFWCNPISGHATLYWYQQILGQGPKLLIQFQNNGVVDDSQLPKDRFSAERLKGVDSTLKIQPAKLEDSAVYLCASSRGFTDFEQYFGPGTRLTVT.

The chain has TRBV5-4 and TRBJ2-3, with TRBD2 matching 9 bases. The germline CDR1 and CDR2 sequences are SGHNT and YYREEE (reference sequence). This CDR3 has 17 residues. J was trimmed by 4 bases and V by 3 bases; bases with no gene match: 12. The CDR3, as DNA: TGTGCCAGCAGCTCTATTCCGGGACTAGCAGTCTCAGATACGCAGTATTTT. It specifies CASSSIPGLAVSDTQYF.

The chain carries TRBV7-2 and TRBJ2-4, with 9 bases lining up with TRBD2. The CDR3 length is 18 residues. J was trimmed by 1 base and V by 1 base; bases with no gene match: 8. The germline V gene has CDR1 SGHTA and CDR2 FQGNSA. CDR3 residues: CASSLEGGGAPAKNIQYF. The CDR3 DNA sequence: TGTGCCAGCAGCTTAGAGGGCGGGGGGGCCCCCGCCAAAAACATTCAGTACTTC.

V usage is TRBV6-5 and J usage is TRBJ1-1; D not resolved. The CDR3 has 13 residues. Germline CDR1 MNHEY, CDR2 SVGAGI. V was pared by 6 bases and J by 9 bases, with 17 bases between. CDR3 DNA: TGTGCCAGCAGATCAACCTCAGTATTCAAAGCTTTCTTT. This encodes CASRSTSVFKAFF.

In DNA form, the CDR3 reads TGTGCCAGCAGCTTGGACAGGGCAGACACCGGGGAGCTGTTTTTT. It codes for CASSLDRADTGELFF. The chain joins TRBV5-4 to TRBJ2-2; weak D call: TRBD1 (6 bases). From germline, CDR1 is SGHNT and CDR2 YYREEE (reference sequence). The CDR3 sequence is 15 residues long. Trimming removed 0 bases from V and 3 bases from J, with 9 bases in between. Together with reference TRBV5-4 and TRBJ2-2, the CDR3 gives the full variable domain: ETGVTQSPTHLIKTRGQQVTLRCSSQSGHNTVSWYQQALGQGPQFIFQYYREEENGRGNFPPRFSGLQFPNYSSELNVNALELDDSALYLCASSLDRADTGELFFGEGSRLTVL.

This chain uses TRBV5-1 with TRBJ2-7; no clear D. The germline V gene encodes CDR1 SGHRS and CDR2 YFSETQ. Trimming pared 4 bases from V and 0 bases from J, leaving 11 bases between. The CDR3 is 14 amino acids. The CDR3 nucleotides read TGCGCCAGCAGCCCATCGACATCCTCCTACGAGCAGTACTTC. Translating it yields CASSPSTSSYEQYF.

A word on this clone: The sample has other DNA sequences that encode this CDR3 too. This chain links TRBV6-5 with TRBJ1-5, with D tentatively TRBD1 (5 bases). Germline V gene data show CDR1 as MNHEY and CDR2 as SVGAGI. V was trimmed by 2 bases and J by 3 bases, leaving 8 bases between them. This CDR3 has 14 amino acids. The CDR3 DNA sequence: TGTGCCAGCAGTTACCGACAGACCAATCAGCCCCAGCATTTT. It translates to CASSYRQTNQPQHF.

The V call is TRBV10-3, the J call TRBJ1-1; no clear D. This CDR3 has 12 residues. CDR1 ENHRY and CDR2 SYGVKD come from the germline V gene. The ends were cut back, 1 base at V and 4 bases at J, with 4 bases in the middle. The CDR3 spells CAISEWRTEAFF. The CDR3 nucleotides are TGTGCCATCAGTGAGTGGCGCACTGAAGCTTTCTTT.

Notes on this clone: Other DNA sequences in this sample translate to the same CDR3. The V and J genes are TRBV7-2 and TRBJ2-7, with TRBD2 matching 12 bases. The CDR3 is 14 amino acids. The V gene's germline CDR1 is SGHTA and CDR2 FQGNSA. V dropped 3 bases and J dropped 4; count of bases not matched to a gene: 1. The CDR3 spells CASSLTSGGYEQYF. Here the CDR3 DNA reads TGTGCCAGCAGCTTGACTAGCGGGGGATACGAGCAGTACTTC. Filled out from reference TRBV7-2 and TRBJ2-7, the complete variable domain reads GAGVSQSPSNKVTEKGKDVELRCDPISGHTALYWYRQSLGQGLEFLIYFQGNSAPDKSGLPSDRFSAERTGGSVSTLTIQRTQQEDSAVYLCASSLTSGGYEQYFGPGTRLTVT.

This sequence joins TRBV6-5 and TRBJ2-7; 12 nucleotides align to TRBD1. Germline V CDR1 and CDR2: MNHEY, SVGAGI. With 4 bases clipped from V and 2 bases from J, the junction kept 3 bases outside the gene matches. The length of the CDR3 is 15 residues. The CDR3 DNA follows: TGTGCCAGCAGTTTAGGGACAGGGGGCCCCTACGAGCAGTACTTC. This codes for CASSLGTGGPYEQYF.

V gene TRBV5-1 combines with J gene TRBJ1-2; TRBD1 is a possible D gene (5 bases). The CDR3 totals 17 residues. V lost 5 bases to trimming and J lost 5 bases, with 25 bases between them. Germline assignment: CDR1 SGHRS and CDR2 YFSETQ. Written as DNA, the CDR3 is TGCGCCAGCAGTCCTTCTGGGGCGAGGCACGGGGATTATGGCTACACCTTC. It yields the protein CASSPSGARHGDYGYTF.

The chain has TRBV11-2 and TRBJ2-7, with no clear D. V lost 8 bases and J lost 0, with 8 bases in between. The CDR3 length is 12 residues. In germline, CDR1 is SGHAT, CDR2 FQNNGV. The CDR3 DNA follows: TGTGCCAGCGGACGGAGCTCCTACGAGCAGTACTTC. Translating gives CASGRSSYEQYF.

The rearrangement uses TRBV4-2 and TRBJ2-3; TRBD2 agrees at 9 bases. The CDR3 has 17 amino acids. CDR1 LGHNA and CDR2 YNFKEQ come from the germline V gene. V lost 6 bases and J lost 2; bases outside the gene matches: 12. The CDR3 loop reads CASRPSLSGGFTDTQYF. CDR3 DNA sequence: TGTGCCAGCAGGCCCTCGTTGAGCGGGGGGTTCACAGATACGCAGTATTTT.